This record concerns one TCR beta chain sequence. The antigen is not known. The germline V gene encodes CDR1 LGHNT and CDR2 FRNRAP. The length of the CDR3 is 14 residues. Trimming took off 6 bases at V and 0 bases at J, with 11 bases between the two ends. The data were taken from a study of siplizumab effects on memory and regulatory T cells. Findings and caveats of the study: Only a minority of proliferating CD4+ or CD8+ clones had an assignable naive or memory phenotype, with roughly 80-96% lacking one. Siplizumab significantly brought down the alloreactive sequences that trace back to unstimulated CD4+ memory cells. Solely a minor proportion of alloreactive clones could be assigned to unstimulated subsets.

The assay covered some 10^5 TCR templates per sample. The data were produced by immunoSEQ multiplex PCR, yet TCRdb's version contains in-frame clones alone and is incomplete. This sample has some 99,000 clones, with approximately 90% found just once. This chain connects TRBV12-5 to TRBJ2-5, with TRBD1 as a possible D gene (6 bases). This receptor was obtained from a human donor in good health. The sequencing input was Tregs sorted from blood. CDR3: CASGKGQYQETQYF. The CDR3 region has the DNA TGTGCTAGTGGCAAAGGACAGTACCAAGAGACCCAGTACTTC. The variable domain in full, with the rest retrieved from reference TRBV12-5 and TRBJ2-5, is DARVTQTPRHKVTEMGQEVTMRCQPILGHNTVFWYRQTMMQGLELLAYFRNRAPLDDSGMPKDRFSAEMPDATLATLKIQPSEPRDSAVYFCASGKGQYQETQYFGPGTRLLVL.